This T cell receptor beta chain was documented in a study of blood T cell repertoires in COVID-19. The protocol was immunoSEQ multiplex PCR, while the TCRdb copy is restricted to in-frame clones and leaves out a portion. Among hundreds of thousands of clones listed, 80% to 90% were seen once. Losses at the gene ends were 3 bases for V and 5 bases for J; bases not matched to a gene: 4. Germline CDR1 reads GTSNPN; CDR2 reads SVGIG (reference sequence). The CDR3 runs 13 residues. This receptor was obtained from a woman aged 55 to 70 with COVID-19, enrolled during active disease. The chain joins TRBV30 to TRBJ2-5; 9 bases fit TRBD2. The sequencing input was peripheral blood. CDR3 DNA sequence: TGTGCCTGGAGGTGGCTAGCGGGGGAGACCCAGTACTTC. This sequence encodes CAWRWLAGETQYF.